This T cell receptor beta chain stems from a study of beta chain features in type 1 diabetes. Looking at the study overall: Cell yields, gender and age were similar in healthy donors and patients.

Every bit of the isolated RNA underwent reverse transcription, so sequencing read expressed TCRB transcripts. Method: immunoSEQ multiplex PCR; TCRdb's copy keeps in-frame clones and lacks some. The table includes 600,000 to 700,000 clones, around 15% detected once. Notes on the study in general: The study found moderately but significantly shorter TCRB CDR3s in all four CD4+ subsets of Type 1 diabetes patients. VDJ junctions sequenced from type 1 diabetes patients showed fewer insertions and more deletions. In the patient group, naive, central memory and Treg TCRB repertoires seemed more alike than in the healthy donor group.

A word on this clone: Its specificity is unknown. Other DNA sequences in the sample encode the same CDR3.

V was pared by 2 bases and J by 0 bases, with 5 bases between. The CDR3 is 13 amino acids. Germline-derived CDR1 and CDR2 are KGHSH and LQKENI. This chain uses TRBV18 with TRBJ2-7; D not resolved. Sample: naive CD4+ T cells from blood. The clonotype originates from a man aged 18 to 29 with type 1 diabetes. The CDR3 coding sequence is TGTGCCAGCTCACCAGGCGGCTCCTACGAGCAGTACTTC. Its protein is CASSPGGSYEQYF.